This TCR beta chain stems from a study of T cells after yellow fever vaccination. Study results and caveats: Repertoires sorted by FACS could include abundant clonotypes that are contaminants from the bulk population. It was a small share of clonotypes that appeared in both CD4 and CD8 compartments.

V lost 1 base, J lost 12 bases, and 13 bases lay in between. CDR1 and CDR2 from the germline V gene are SGHTA and FQGNSA. This CDR3 has 14 amino acids. It was through 5'RACE template switching that TCR cDNA was made, with a universal primer site and UMIs added. TCRdb called the 5' RACE reads again in MiXCR, with one record for every CDR3 protein. The sample records fewer than 450,000 distinct CDR3 sequences, approximately 8% being singletons. Notes on this clonotype: The antigen is not known.

The rearrangement links TRBV7-2 to TRBJ1-6; perhaps TRBD1 as D (6 bases). This TCR came from a man aged 18 to 30 who received the YFV17D yellow fever vaccine. The material sequenced was PBMCs, taken around 45 days after the first yellow fever vaccination. CDR3 sequence: CASSLGGQLGPLHF. The CDR3 nucleotides are TGTGCCAGCAGCTTAGGGGGACAACTAGGACCCCTCCACTTT.